This T cell receptor beta chain is drawn from a study of T cells expressing NK-cell markers. TCRdb reanalyzed the 5' RACE reads, giving one entry per CDR3 protein sequence and no DNA. This sample's clone table lists about 550,000 distinct CDR3 sequences. Regarding this clonotype: Its antigen is unknown.

Study observations and caveats: Dominant NKG2C+ clonotypes accounted for roughly 1.0-7.0% of CD8+ T cells in more than 5 donors.

The CDR3 is 11 amino acids. Looked up from germline, CDR1 is MGHDK and CDR2 is SYGVNS. The sequencing input was blood T cells: a sorted CD56 or NKG2C T cell subset, CD4+ or CD8+ T cells, or bulk PBMC T cells (not recorded which). This sequence was found in a man younger than 35 in good health. This chain links TRBV25-1 with TRBJ2-7. This CDR3 reads CASGANYEQYF.